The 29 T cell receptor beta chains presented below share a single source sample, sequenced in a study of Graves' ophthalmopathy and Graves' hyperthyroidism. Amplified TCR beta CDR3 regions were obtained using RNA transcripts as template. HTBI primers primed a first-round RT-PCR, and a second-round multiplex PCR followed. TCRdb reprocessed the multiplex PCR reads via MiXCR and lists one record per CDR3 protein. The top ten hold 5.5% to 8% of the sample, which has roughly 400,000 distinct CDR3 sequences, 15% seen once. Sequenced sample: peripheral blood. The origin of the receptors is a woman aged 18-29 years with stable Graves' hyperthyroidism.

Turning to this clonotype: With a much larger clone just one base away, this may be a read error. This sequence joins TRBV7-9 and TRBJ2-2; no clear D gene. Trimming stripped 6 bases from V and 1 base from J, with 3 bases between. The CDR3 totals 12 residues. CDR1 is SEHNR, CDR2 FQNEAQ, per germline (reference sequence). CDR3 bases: TGTGCCAGCAGGATGAACACCGGGGAGCTGTTTTTT. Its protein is CASRMNTGELFF.

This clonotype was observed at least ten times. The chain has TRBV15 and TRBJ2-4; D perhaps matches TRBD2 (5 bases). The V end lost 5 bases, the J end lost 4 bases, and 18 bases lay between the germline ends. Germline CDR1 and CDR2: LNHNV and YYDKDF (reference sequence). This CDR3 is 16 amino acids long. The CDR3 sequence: CATSSYRERAKNIQYF. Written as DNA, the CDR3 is TGTGCCACCAGCTCATACCGGGAACGGGCTAAAAACATTCAGTACTTC.

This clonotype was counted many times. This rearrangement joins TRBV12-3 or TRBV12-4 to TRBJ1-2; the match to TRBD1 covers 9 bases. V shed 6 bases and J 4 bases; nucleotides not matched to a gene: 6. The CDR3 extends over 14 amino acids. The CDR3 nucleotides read TGTGCCAGCAGAAGCCTGGACAGGGGCTATGGCTACACCTTC. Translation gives CASRSLDRGYGYTF.

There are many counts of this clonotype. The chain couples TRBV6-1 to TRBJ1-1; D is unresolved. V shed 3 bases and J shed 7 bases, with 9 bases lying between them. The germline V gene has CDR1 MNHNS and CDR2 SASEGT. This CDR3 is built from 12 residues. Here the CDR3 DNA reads TGTGCCAGCAGTGATGAGGAAGGTGAAGCTTTCTTT. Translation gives CASSDEEGEAFF.

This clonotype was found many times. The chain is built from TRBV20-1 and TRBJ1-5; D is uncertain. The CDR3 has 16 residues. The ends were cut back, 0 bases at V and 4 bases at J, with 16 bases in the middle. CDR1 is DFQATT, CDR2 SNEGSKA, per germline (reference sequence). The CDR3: CSARDITEQSNQPQHF. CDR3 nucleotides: TGCAGTGCTAGAGATATAACAGAACAGAGTAATCAGCCCCAGCATTTT.

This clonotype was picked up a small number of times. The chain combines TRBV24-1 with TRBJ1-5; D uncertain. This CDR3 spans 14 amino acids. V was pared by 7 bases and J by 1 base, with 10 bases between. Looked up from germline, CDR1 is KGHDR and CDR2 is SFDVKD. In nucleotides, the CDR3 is TGTGCCACCAGCGGGCGATACAGCAATCAGCCCCAGCATTTT. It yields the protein CATSGRYSNQPQHF.

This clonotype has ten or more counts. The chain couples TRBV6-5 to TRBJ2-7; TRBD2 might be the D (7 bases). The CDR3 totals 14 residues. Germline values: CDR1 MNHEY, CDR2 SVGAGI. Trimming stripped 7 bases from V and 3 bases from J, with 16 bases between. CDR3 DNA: TGTGCCAGCAAAGAAAGGGGGGGGTTCTACGAGCAGTACTTC. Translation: CASKERGGFYEQYF.

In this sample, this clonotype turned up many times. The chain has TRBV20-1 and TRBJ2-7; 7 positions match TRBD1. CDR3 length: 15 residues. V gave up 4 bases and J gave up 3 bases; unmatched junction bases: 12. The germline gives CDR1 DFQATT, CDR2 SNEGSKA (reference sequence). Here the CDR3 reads CSATEARGLGYEQYF. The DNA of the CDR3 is TGCAGTGCTACGGAGGCGAGGGGGCTCGGCTACGAGCAGTACTTC.

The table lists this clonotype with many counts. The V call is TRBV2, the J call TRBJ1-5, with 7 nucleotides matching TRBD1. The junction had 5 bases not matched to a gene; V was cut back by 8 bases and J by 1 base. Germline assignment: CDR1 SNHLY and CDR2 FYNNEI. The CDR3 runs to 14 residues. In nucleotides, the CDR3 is TGTGCCAGCGGGGCAGGGGGGAGCAATCAGCCCCAGCATTTT. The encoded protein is CASGAGGSNQPQHF.

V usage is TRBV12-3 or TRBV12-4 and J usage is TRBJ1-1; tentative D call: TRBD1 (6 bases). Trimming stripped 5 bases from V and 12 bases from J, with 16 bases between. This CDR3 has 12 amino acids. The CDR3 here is CASSLLQGGTFF. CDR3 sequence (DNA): TGTGCCAGCAGTCTCTTACAGGGTGGTACTTTCTTT.

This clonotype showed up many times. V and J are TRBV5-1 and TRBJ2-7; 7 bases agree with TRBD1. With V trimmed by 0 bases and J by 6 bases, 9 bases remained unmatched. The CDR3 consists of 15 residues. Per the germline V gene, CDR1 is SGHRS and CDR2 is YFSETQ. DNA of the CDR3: TGCGCCAGCAGCTTGGGATGGACAGGAACCTCCGAGCAGTACTTC. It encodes CASSLGWTGTSEQYF.

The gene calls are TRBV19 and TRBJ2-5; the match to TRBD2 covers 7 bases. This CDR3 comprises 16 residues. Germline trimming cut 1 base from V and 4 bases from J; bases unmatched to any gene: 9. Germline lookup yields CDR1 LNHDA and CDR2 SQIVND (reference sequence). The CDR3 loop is CASSIGSGGYGETQYF. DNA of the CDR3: TGTGCCAGTAGTATAGGATCCGGGGGGTATGGAGAGACCCAGTACTTC.

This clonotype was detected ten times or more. CDR3 region: CASSWGQNQPQHF. The CDR3, as DNA: TGTGCCAGCAGTTGGGGACAAAATCAGCCCCAGCATTTT. The chain is built from TRBV6-2 or TRBV6-3 and TRBJ1-5; D possibly corresponds to TRBD1 (6 bases). The germline V and J ends were trimmed by 4 bases and 4 bases, with 8 bases remaining between them. This CDR3 comprises 13 residues. CDR1 is MNHEY, CDR2 SVGEGT, per germline.

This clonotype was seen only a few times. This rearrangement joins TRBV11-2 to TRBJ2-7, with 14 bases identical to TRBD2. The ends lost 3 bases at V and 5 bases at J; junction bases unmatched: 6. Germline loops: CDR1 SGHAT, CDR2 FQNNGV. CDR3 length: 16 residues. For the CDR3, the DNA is TGTGCCAGCAGCTTTAGGGGACTAGCGGGAGAAAACGAGCAGTACTTC. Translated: CASSFRGLAGENEQYF.

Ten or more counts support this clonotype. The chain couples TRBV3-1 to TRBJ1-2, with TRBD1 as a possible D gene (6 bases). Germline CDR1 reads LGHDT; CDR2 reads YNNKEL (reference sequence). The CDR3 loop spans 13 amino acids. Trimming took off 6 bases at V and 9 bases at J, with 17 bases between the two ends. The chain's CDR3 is CASRKGGGGSYTF. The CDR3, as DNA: TGTGCCAGCAGGAAAGGGGGAGGCGGGAGCTACACCTTC.

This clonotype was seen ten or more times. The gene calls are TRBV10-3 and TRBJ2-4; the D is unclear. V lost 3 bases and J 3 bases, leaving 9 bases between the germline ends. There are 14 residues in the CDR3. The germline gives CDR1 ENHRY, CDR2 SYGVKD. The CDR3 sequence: CAISEGQYKNIQYF. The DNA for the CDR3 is TGTGCCATCAGTGAAGGGCAGTACAAAAACATTCAGTACTTC.

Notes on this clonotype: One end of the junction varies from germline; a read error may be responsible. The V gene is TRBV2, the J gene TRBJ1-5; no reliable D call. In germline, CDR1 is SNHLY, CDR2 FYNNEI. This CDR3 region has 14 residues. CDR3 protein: CASSSLGSNQTQHF. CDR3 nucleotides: TGTGCCAGCTCGAGTTTGGGGAGCAATCAGACCCAGCATTTT.

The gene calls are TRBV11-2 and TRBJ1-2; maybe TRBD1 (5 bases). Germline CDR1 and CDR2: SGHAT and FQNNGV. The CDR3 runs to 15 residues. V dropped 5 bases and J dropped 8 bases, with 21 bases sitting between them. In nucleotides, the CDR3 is TGTGCCAGCAGCCTCCTTGGGGGAGATCCATGGGGCTACACCTTC. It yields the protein CASSLLGGDPWGYTF.

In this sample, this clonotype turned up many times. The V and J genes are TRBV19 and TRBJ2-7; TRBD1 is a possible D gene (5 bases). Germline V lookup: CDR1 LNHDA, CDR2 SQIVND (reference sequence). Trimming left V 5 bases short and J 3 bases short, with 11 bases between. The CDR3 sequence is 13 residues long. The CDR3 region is CASSVDRDYEQYF. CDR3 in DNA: TGTGCCAGTAGTGTTGACAGAGACTACGAGCAGTACTTC.

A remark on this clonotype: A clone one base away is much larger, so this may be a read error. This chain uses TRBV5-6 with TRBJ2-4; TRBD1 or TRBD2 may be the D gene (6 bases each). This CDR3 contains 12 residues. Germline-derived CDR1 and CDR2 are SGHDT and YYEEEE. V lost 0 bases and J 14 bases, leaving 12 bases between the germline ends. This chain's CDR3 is CASSLAGATKYF. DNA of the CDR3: TGTGCCAGCAGCTTGGCGGGGGCAACTAAGTACTTC.

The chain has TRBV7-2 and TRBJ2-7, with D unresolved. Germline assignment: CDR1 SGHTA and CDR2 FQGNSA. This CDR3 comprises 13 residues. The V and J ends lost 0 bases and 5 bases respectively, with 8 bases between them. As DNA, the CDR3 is TGTGCCAGCAGCTTAGCAGGGCCCCACGAGCAGTACTTC. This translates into CASSLAGPHEQYF.

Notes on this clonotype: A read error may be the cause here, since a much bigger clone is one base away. The CDR3 loop reads CSGKTGNDEQCF. The CDR3 nucleotides are TGCAGCGGGAAGACAGGGAACGACGAGCAGTGCTTC. This chain links TRBV29-1 with TRBJ2-7; 7 nucleotides align to TRBD1. Germline CDR1 SQVTM, CDR2 ANQGSEA. The CDR3 is made up of 12 amino acids.

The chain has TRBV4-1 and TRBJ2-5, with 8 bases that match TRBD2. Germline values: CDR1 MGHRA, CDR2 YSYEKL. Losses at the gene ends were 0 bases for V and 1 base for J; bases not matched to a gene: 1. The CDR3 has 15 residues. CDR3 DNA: TGCGCCAGCAGCCAAGACGGGGGGGCCCAAGAGACCCAGTACTTC. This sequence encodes CASSQDGGAQETQYF.

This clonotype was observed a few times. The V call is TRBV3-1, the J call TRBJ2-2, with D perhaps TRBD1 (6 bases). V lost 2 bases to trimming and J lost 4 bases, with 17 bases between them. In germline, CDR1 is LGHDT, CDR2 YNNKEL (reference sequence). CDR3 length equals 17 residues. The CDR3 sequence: CASSQHPTGSGTGELFF. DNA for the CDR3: TGTGCCAGCAGCCAACACCCTACAGGGTCCGGCACCGGGGAGCTGTTTTTT.

The CDR3 spells CASSFPGTGIYEQYF. The DNA of the CDR3 is TGCGCCAGCAGCTTCCCCGGGACAGGGATTTACGAGCAGTACTTC. This chain uses TRBV5-1 with TRBJ2-7, with 9 positions matching TRBD1. Trimming removed 2 bases from V and 4 bases from J; junction bases left unmatched: 7. Germline V gene lookup returns CDR1 SGHRS and CDR2 YFSETQ. The CDR3 has 15 residues.

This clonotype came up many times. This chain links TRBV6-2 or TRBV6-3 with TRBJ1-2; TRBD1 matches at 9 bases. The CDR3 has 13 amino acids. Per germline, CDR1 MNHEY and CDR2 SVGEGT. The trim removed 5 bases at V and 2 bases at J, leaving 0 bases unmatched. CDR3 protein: CASSTGGNYGYTF. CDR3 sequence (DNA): TGTGCCAGCAGTACAGGGGGCAACTATGGCTACACCTTC.

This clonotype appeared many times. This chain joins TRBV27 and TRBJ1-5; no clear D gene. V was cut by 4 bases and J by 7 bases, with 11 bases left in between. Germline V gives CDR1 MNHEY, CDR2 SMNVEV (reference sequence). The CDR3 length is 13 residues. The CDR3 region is CASSYNGGQPQHF. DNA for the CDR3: TGTGCCAGCAGTTATAACGGTGGCCAGCCCCAGCATTTT.

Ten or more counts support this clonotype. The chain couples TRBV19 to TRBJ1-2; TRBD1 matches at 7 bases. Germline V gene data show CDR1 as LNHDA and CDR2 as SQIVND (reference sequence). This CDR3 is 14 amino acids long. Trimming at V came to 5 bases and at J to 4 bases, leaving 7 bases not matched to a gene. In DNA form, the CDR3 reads TGTGCCAGTAGTTTGCGGGACAGATCCTATGGCTACACCTTC. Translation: CASSLRDRSYGYTF.

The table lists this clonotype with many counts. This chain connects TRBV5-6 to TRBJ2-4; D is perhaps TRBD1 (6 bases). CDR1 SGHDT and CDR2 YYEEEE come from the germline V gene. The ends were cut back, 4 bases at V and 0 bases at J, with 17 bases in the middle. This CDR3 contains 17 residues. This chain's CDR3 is CASSPGHSDLAKNIQYF. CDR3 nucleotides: TGTGCCAGCAGCCCGGGACACTCAGATCTAGCCAAAAACATTCAGTACTTC.